This T cell receptor beta chain was obtained from a study of blood T cell repertoires in COVID-19 (dated by TCRdb to about 2020). Looking at the study overall: The collaborator samples originated in the United States, Italy and Spain and spanned the acute and convalescent phases of COVID-19. Samples were obtained from the ongoing ImmuneRACE study (first 160 participants) and from about 1,300 subjects provided by 6 global collaborators. Where available, HLA class I and class II types were obtained from metadata supplied by the sample provider rather than from assay-based typing. A freely available public database, intended as a resource for researchers studying the immune response to SARS-CoV-2, is where the repertoires were released. The prospective study material was composed of cDNA or gDNA derived from T cells, B-cell-depleted T cells, or PBMCs. Deeply sampled blood TCRbeta repertoires from subjects exposed to, actively infected with, or recovered from COVID-19 were included in the dataset. The sample metadata nearly always contained a de-identified subject ID, COVID-19 status, age in years and sex.

This clone appeared a few times. Its antigen is unknown. The record has no base qualities; no much larger clone is one base away. The investigation overall reported the following: The quantity of clinical and demographic metadata differed by source and by participant and was supplied without curation.

The immunoSEQ Assay, a bias-controlled multiplex PCR, was used to amplify TCRbeta CDR3 regions from genomic DNA. The published analysis was carried out like this. The number of nucleated cells in each sample was estimated from the amplification of reference gene primers within the assay. To quantify the absolute abundance of each unique TCRbeta CDR3 rearrangement, sequence reads were collapsed and filtered. Productive Simpson clonality was computed per sample as the square root of Simpson's diversity index over productive rearrangements. In TCRdb, the immuneACCESS table is reduced to in-frame sequences with V and J assigned. These tables do not hold every clone; where another copy was compared, an unresolved V gene accounts for under half, and the others remain unexplained. The D gene and trimming were derived from the DNA, and the V and J assignments and clone size from that table. The sample profile shows under 250,000 clones; roughly 84% of them were found once. The top ten clonotypes cover 27% of the sample.

The collaborating institutions used their own protocols to collect whole blood in K2EDTA tubes. Collaborator samples were shipped for TCRbeta analysis as frozen whole blood, isolated PBMCs, or DNA extracted from either sample type. The CDR3 spans 13 residues, from the cysteine through the phenylalanine. The sequence is cut down to CDR3 DNA, 39 bases in frame from base 1. V and J are truncated by 4 bases and 3 bases respectively, leaving an intervening sequence of 10 bases. This sequence uses TRBV5-3 and TRBJ1-1; the D segment could be TRBD1, given 5 matching bases. TRBV5-3 is assigned to the ORF class and has an uncertain function. The material sequenced was peripheral blood. The TCR comes from a man between 35 and 55 years old with acute or convalescent COVID-19. The CDR3 region: CARSPAGDTEAFF. The DNA is as follows: TGTGCCAGAAGCCCGGCGGGGGACACTGAAGCTTTCTTT.